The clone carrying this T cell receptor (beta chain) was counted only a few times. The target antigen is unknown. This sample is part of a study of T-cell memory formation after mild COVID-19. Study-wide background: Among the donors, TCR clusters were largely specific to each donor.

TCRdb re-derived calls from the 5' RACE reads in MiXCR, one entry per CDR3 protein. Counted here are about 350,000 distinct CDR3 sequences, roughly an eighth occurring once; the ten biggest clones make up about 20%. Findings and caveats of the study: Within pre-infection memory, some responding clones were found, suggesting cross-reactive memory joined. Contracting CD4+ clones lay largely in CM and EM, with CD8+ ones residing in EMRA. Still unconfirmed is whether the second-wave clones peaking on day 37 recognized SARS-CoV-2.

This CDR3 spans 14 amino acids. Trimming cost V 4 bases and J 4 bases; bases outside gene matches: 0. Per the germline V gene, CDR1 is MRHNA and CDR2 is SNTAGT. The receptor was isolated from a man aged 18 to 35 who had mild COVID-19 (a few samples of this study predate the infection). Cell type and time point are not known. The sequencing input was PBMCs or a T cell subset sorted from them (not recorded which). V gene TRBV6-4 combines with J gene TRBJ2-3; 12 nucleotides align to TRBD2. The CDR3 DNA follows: TGTGCCAGCAGTGGGACTAGCGGGGCAGATACGCAGTATTTT. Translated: CASSGTSGADTQYF.